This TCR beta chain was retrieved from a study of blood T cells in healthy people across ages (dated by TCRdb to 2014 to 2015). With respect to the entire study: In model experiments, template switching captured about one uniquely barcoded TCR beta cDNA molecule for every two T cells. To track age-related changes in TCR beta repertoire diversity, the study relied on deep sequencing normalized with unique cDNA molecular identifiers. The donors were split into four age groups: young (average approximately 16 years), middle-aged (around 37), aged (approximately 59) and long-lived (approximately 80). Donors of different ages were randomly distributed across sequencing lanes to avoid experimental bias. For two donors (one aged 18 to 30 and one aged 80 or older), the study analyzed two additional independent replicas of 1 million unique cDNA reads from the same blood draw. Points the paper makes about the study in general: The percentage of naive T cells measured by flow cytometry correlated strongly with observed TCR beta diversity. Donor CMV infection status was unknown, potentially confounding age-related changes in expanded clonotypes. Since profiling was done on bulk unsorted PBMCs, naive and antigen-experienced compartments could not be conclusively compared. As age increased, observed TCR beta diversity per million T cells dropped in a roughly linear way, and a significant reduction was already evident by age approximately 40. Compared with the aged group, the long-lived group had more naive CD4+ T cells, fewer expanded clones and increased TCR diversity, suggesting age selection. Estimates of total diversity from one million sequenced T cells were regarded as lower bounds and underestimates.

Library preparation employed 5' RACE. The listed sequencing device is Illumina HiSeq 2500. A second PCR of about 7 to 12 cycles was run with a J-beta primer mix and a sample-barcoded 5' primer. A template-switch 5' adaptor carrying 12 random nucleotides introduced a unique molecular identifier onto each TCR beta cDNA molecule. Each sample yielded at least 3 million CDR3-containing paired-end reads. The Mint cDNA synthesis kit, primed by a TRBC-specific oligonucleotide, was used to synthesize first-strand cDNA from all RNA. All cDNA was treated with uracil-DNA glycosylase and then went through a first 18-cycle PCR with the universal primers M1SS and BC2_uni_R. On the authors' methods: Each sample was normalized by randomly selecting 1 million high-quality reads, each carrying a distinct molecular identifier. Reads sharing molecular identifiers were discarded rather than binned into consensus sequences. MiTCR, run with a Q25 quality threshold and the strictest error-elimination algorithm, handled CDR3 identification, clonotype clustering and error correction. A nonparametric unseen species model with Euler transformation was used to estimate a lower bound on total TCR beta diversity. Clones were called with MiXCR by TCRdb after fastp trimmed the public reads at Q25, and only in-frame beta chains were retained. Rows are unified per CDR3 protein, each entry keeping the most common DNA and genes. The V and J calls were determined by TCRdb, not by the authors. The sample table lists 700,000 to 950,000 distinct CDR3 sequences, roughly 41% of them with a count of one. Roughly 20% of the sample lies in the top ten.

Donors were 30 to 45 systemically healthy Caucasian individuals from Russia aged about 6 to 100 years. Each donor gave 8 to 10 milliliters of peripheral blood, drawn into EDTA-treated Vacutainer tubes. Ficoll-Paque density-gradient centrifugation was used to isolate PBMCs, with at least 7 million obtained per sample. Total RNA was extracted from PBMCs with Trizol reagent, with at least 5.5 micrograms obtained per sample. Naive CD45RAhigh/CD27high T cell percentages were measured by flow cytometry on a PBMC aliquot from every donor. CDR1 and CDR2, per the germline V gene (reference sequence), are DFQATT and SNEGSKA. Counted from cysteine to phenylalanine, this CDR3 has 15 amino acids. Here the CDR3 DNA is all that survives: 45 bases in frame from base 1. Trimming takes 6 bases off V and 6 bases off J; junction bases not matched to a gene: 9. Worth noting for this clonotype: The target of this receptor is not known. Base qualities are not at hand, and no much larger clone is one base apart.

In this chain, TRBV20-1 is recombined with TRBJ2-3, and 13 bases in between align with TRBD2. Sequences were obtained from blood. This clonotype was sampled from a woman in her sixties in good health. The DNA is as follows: TGCAGTGCCAACACCGGGACTAGCGGGATCGATACGCAGTATTTT. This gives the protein CSANTGTSGIDTQYF.